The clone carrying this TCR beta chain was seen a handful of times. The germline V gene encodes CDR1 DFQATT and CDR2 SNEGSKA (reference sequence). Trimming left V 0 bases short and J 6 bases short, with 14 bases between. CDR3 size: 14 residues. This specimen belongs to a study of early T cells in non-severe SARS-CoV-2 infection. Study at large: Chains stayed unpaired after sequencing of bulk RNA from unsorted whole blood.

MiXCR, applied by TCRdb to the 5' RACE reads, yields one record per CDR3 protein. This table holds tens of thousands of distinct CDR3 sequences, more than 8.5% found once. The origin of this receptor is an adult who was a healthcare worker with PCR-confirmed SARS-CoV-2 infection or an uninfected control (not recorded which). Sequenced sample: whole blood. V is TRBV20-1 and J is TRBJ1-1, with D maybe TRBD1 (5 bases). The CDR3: CSARDGGASAEAFF. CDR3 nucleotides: TGCAGTGCTAGAGATGGAGGGGCAAGTGCTGAAGCTTTCTTT.